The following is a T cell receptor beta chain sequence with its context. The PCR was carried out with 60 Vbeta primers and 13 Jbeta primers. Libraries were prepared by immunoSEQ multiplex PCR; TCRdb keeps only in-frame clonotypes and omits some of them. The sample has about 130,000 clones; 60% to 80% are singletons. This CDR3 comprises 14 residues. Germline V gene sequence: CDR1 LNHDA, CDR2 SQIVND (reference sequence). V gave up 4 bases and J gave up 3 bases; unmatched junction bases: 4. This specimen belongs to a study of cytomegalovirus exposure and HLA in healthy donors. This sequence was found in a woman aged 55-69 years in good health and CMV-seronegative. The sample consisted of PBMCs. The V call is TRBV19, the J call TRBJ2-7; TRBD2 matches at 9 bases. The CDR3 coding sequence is TGTGCCAGTAGTAGGGGGACTAGCCGCTACGAGCAGTACTTC. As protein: CASSRGTSRYEQYF.